This T cell receptor beta chain came from a study of cytomegalovirus exposure and HLA in healthy donors. Findings of the study overall: A reported reduction in N-insertions relative to the roughly 710-donor mean was seen in an Asian-associated ancestry cluster in a later analysis. The authors excluded some V segments, including TRBV6-2 and TRBV6-3, as indistinguishable. When analyzed later, a missense DCLRE1C variant was found to be linked to TCR beta V- and J-gene trimming.

CDR1 is MGHRA, CDR2 YSYEKL, per germline. The CDR3 is 13 residues long. Trimming at V came to 7 bases and at J to 6 bases, leaving 5 bases not matched to a gene. Turning to this clone: What it recognizes is unknown.

13 Jbeta primers and 60 Vbeta primers were used for the PCR. Clones were read by immunoSEQ multiplex PCR, and TCRdb kept only the in-frame ones, dropping some. This table has 150,000 to 200,000 clones, roughly 70% appearing once. The sequencing sample was made of PBMCs. The origin of this receptor is a man in his forties in good health and CMV-seropositive. The V and J genes are TRBV4-1 and TRBJ2-2; 7 bases are shared with TRBD2. The CDR3, as DNA: TGCGCCAGCATGGGGGGGATAGCCGGGGAGCTGTTTTTT. Residues: CASMGGIAGELFF.